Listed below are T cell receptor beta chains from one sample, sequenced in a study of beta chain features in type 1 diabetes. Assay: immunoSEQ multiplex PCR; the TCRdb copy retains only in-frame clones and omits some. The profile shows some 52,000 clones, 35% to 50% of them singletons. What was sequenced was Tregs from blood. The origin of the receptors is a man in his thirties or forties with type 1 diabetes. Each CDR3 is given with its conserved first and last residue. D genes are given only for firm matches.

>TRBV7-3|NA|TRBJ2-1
CASSPSQSLYNEQFF
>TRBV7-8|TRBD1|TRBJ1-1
CASSFFRDSTEAFF
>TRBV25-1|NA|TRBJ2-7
CASSEQAGHRYEQYF
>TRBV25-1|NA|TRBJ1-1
CASSEYQEGTEAFF
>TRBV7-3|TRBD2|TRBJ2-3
CASSLMASGRAADTQYF
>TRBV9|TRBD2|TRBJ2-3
CASSVGLATSTDTQYF
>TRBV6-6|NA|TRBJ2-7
CASSYTATYEQYF
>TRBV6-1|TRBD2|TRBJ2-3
CASSLLAGLDTQYF
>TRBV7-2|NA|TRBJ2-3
CASSLALTDADTQYF
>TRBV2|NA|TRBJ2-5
CASSLLGDRRETQYF
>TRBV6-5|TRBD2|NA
CASPSGGPHEQYF
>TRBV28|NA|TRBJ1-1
CASRSVYNTEAFF
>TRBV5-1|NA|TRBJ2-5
CASSLGTFQETQYF
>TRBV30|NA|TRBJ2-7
CAWRGSGISHEQYF
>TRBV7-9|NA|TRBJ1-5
CASSLGFGFGQPQHF
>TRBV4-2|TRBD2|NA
CASSQALAGGPSYEQYF
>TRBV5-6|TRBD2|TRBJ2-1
CASSAQGRASGSNEQFF
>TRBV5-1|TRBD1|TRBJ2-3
CASSLDSGQGRTTDTQYF
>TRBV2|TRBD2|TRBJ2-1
CATGLAGVLDEQFF
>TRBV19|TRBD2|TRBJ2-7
CASSISASGRANEQYF
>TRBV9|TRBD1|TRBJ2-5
CASSPRGGQGGETQYF
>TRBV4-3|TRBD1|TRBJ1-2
CASSQDRDRTYGYTF
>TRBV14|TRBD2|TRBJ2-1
CASSLSGTSIYNEQFF
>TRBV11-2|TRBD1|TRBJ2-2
CASSWRQGAGELFF
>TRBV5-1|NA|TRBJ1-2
CASSPRGPRGELYGYTF
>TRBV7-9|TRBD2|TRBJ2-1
CASSLARGAGEDNEQFF
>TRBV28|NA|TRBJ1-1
CASIPRPPGMVRYTNTEAFF
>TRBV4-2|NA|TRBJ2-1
CASSPDGGGDNEQFF
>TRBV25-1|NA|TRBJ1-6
CASSYGGGRYSPLHF
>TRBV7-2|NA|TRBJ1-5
CASSQIGDQPQHF
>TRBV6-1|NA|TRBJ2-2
CASRRGTDGTGELFF
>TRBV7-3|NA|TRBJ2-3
CASSLVNSRTDTQYF
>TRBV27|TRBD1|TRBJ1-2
CASSLRTGLYGYTF
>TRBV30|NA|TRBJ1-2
CAWKVQGNYGYTF